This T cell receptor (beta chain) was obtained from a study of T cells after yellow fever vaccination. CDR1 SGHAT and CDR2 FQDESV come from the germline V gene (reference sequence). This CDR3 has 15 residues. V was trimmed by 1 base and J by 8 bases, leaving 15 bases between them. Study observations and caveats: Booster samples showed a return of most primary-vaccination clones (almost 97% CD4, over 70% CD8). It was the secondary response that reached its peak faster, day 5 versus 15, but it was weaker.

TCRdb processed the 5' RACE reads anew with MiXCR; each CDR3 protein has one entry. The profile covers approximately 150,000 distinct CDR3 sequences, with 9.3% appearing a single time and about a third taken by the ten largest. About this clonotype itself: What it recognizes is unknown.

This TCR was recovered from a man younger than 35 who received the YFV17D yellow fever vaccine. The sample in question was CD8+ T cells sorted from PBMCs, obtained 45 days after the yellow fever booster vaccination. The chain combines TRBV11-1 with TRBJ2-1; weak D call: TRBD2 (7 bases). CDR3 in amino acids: CASSLVAGARDEQFF. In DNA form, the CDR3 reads TGTGCCAGCAGCTTAGTGGCGGGGGCGAGGGATGAGCAGTTCTTC.